This T cell receptor beta chain was recorded in a study of a mutant IDH1 vaccine in newly diagnosed glioma. Notes on the study in general: Approximately 93% of patients showed vaccine-induced immune responses across multiple MHC alleles.

As for time point: baseline, week 1 (first vaccination visit). As to treatment: pre-vaccination baseline after standard-of-care therapy. Each donor presented with a new WHO grade 3 or 4 astrocytoma that tested IDH1-mutant and showed ATRX loss. TCRdb's table, derived via immunoSEQ multiplex PCR, lists solely in-frame clones and lacks some. Found here are some 90,000 clones, about four fifths of them singletons; the top ten hold less than 5.5%. Note on this clone: Its matching antigen is unknown.

This sequence was found in a man aged 35 to 55 with glioma. Some clones in this sample may be carry-over from other donors' samples. The sample in question was PBMCs, obtained from a glioma patient treated with radiotherapy, temozolomide or both.

Here the CDR3 reads CASSFGRTEKLFF. The CDR3 bases are TGTGCCAGCAGCTTCGGTAGGACTGAAAAACTGTTTTTT. V usage is TRBV7-8 and J usage is TRBJ1-4; D is uncertain. The CDR3 is 13 amino acids. CDR1 and CDR2 from the germline V gene are SGHVS and FQNEAQ. V was cut by 3 bases and J by 7 bases, with 9 bases left in between.